The source of this TCR beta chain is a study of T-cell memory formation after mild COVID-19. About the research overall: TCR clusters were mostly confined to one donor each.

Trimming cost V 4 bases and J 4 bases; bases outside gene matches: 4. Per germline, CDR1 LGHDT and CDR2 YNNKEL (reference sequence). The CDR3 consists of 14 residues. Study findings and constraints: Pre-infection memory contained some responding clones, which suggested that cross-reactive memory had joined.

For this clonotype: The antigen remains unidentified.

Constant-segment primers were used for 5'RACE, and the resulting TCR alpha and TCR beta cDNA libraries carried sample barcodes and UMIs. One entry per CDR3 protein, called by TCRdb with MiXCR from the 5' RACE reads. The table lists about 610,000 distinct CDR3 sequences, 15% to 20% of them singletons. The chain recombines TRBV3-1 with TRBJ1-1; 9 bases agree with TRBD1. This TCR was sampled from an adult woman who had mild COVID-19 (a few samples of this study predate the infection). Cell type and time point are not known. The sequenced sample consisted of PBMCs or a T cell subset sorted from them (not recorded which). The CDR3 loop reads CASSPVTGGTEAFF. CDR3 nucleotide sequence: TGTGCCAGCAGCCCTGTGACAGGGGGCACTGAAGCTTTCTTT.